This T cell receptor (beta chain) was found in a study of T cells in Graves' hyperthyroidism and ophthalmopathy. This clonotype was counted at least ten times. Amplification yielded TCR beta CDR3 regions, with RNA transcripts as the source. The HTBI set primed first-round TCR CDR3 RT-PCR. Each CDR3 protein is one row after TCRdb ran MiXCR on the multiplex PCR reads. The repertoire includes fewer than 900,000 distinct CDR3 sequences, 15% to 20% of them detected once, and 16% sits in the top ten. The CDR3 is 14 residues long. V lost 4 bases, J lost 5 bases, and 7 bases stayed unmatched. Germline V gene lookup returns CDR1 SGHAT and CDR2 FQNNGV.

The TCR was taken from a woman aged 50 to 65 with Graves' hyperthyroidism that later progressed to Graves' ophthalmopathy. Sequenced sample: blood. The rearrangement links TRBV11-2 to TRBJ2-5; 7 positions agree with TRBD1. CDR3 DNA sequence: TGTGCCAGCAGCTCTGCAGGGGGTCTGGAGACCCAGTACTTC. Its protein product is CASSSAGGLETQYF.